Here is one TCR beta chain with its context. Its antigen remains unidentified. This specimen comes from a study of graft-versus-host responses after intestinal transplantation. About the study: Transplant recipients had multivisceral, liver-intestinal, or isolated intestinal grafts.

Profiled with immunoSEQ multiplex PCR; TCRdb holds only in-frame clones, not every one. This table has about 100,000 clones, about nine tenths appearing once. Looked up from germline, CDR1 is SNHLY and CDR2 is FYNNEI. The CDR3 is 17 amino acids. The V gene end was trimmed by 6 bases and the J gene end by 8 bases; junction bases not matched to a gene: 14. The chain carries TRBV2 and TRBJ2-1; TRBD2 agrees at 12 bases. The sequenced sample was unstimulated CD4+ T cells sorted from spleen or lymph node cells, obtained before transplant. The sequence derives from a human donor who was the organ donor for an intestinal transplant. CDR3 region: CASRLAGGPWGQDEQFF. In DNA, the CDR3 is TGTGCCAGCAGGCTAGCGGGGGGGCCATGGGGTCAAGATGAGCAGTTCTTC.